The 7 T cell receptor beta chains given below trace back to one sample, sequenced in a study of T cell repertoires in cytomegalovirus infection. TCRdb ran MiXCR on the reads and lists one entry per CDR3 protein. Of more than 250,000 distinct CDR3 sequences in the sample, roughly 15% were seen once. Input material: PBMCs. These TCRs come from a human donor in good health (CMV status not recorded). Some clones in this sample may be carry-over from other donors' samples.

This clonotype appeared many times. This rearrangement joins TRBV10-2 to TRBJ2-3; the match to TRBD2 covers 7 bases. Trimming at V came to 8 bases and at J to 2 bases, leaving 10 bases not matched to a gene. CDR3 length: 15 residues. Looked up from germline, CDR1 is WSHSY and CDR2 is SAAADI. The CDR3 loop is CASAATSGATDTQYF. CDR3 DNA: TGCGCCAGCGCGGCTACCAGCGGGGCCACAGATACGCAGTATTTT.

This chain links TRBV18 with TRBJ2-3; 8 bases are shared with TRBD2. The V gene's germline CDR1 is KGHSH and CDR2 LQKENI. V dropped 0 bases and J dropped 2; count of bases not matched to a gene: 16. The CDR3 extends over 20 amino acids. CDR3 region: CASSPPSGARGAGDTDTQYF. The DNA of the CDR3 is TGTGCCAGCTCACCACCGTCGGGGGCGCGTGGAGCGGGAGACACAGATACGCAGTATTTT.

There are many counts of this clonotype. The chain carries TRBV7-2 and TRBJ1-5; TRBD1 might be the D (5 bases). In germline, CDR1 is SGHTA, CDR2 FQGNSA. This CDR3 spans 15 amino acids. The V gene lost 4 bases and the J gene lost 4 bases, with 14 bases spanning the gap. This chain's CDR3 is CASSSGTAKNQPQHF. Written as DNA, the CDR3 is TGTGCCAGCAGCTCCGGGACGGCAAAGAATCAGCCCCAGCATTTT.

V gene TRBV4-3 combines with J gene TRBJ1-3; weak D call: TRBD1 (5 bases). V lost 3 bases, J lost 0 bases, and 9 bases lay in between. The CDR3 covers 15 residues. Germline CDR1 is LGHNA and CDR2 is YSLEER. Here the CDR3 reads CASSQGTTSGNTIYF. The CDR3, as DNA: TGCGCCAGCAGCCAGGGGACCACCTCTGGAAACACCATATATTTT.

The chain uses TRBV29-1 and TRBJ2-1; TRBD2 agrees at 7 bases. V shed 3 bases, J shed 0 bases, and the junction held 8 bases outside the gene matches. Germline assignment: CDR1 SQVTM and CDR2 ANQGSEA. This CDR3 comprises 16 residues. The CDR3 region is CSVEGRGGSSYNEQFF. The CDR3, as DNA: TGCAGCGTTGAGGGACGTGGCGGGAGCTCCTACAATGAGCAGTTCTTC.

The rearrangement uses TRBV18 and TRBJ2-1, with 11 bases identical to TRBD2. The CDR3 length is 15 residues. From germline, CDR1 is KGHSH and CDR2 LQKENI. J lost 5 bases, V lost 4 bases, and 4 bases had no gene match. The chain's CDR3 is CASSRGLAANNEQFF. The CDR3 nucleotides read TGTGCCAGCTCACGGGGACTAGCGGCGAACAATGAGCAGTTCTTC.

V is TRBV6-2 or TRBV6-3 and J is TRBJ1-1; TRBD1 might be the D (6 bases). Looked up from germline, CDR1 is MNHEY and CDR2 is SVGEGT. CDR3 length: 14 amino acids. V lost 0 bases, J lost 3 bases, and 8 bases lay in between. The CDR3 coding sequence is TGTGCCAGCAGTTACTCGGACAGAGACACTGAAGCTTTCTTT. Translating gives CASSYSDRDTEAFF.